What follows describes a single TCR beta chain. The ends were cut back, 6 bases at V and 3 bases at J, with 14 bases in the middle. Looked up from germline, CDR1 is SGHTA and CDR2 is FQGNSA. The CDR3 length is 14 residues. The data are from a study of blood T cell repertoires in COVID-19. For the study at large: Some COVID-19 samples were acute and others convalescent; all came from the United States, Italy and Spain.

As originally analysed: Quantification of nucleated cells was approximated via reference gene primer amplification. Sequencing used immunoSEQ multiplex PCR; TCRdb keeps in-frame clones, though not all of them. Clone size and V and J calls were adopted from that table, with D and trimming inferred from the DNA. The sample lists hundreds of thousands of clones, more than 70% occurring once. The sample consisted of peripheral blood. V and J are TRBV7-2 and TRBJ1-1; D not certain. The receptor comes from a woman aged 45-65 years with acute or convalescent COVID-19. The CDR3 loop reads CASRPQPTDTEAFF. In nucleotides, the CDR3 is TGTGCCAGCAGGCCACAGCCCACGGACACTGAAGCTTTCTTT.